The next 19 T cell receptor beta chains were all read from a single sample in a study of T cells after yellow fever vaccination. MiXCR was run by TCRdb on the 5' RACE reads, yielding one entry per CDR3 protein. The sample shows approximately 170,000 distinct CDR3 sequences, 11% of them seen only once. The starting material was CD8+ T cells sorted from PBMCs, obtained 15 days after the yellow fever booster vaccination. The origin of the receptors is a man between 18 and 29 years old who received the YFV17D yellow fever vaccine.

This clonotype was observed at least ten times. The chain recombines TRBV6-5 with TRBJ2-2; no clear D gene. Germline loops: CDR1 MNHEY, CDR2 SVGAGI. There are 13 residues in the CDR3. The V gene lost 7 bases and the J gene lost 1 base, with 7 bases spanning the gap. The CDR3, as DNA: TGTGCCAGCATCAGTAGGAACACCGGGGAGCTGTTTTTT. As protein: CASISRNTGELFF.

With regard to this clonotype: One end of the junction does not line up with germline, which may come from a read error. The chain couples TRBV7-7 to TRBJ2-1; either TRBD1 or TRBD2 may supply D (5 bases each). CDR3 length: 16 residues. Germline V CDR1 and CDR2: SSHAT, FNYEAQ (reference sequence). CDR3 in amino acids: CASSLTGPSGLNEQFF. In nucleotides, the CDR3 is TGTGCTAGCAGCTTAACGGGGCCGTCCGGCCTTAATGAGCAGTTCTTC.

The CDR3 sequence is CASSEDRGQLYEQYF. The CDR3 DNA is TGTGCCAGCAGCGAAGACAGGGGACAGTTGTACGAGCAGTACTTC. V usage is TRBV6-6 and J usage is TRBJ2-7; TRBD1 aligns across 8 bases. The CDR3 is 15 residues long. V was pared by 6 bases and J by 4 bases, with 11 bases of the junction left unmatched. CDR1 is MNHNY, CDR2 SVGAGI, per germline (reference sequence).

The V and J genes are TRBV9 and TRBJ2-1; TRBD2 is a possible D gene (6 bases). CDR1 and CDR2 (germline): SGDLS, YYNGEE. V was cut by 6 bases and J by 2 bases, with 15 bases left in between. CDR3 length equals 15 residues. The CDR3, as DNA: TGTGCCAGCAACGAGGAGGGGCTAACCTACAATGAGCAGTTCTTC. This codes for CASNEEGLTYNEQFF.

Only one count was recorded for this clonotype. V gene TRBV14 combines with J gene TRBJ2-7; TRBD2 agrees at 8 bases. The germline V gene has CDR1 SGHDN and CDR2 FVKESK. The CDR3 extends over 16 amino acids. The junction had 5 bases not matched to a gene; V was cut back by 1 base and J by 0 bases. The CDR3 sequence: CASSQGVGGASYEQYV. In DNA, the CDR3 is TGTGCCAGCAGCCAAGGTGTCGGGGGGGCCTCCTACGAGCAGTACGTC.

This clonotype is labeled as medium-sized. The chain employs TRBV27 and TRBJ2-2; TRBD2 agrees at 11 bases. Trimming took 2 bases from V and 7 from J; bases not matched to a gene: 9. This CDR3 is built from 17 residues. CDR1 and CDR2 (germline): MNHEY, SMNVEV (reference sequence). The CDR3 loop reads CASSLLIAGGQGGELFF. The CDR3 nucleotides are TGTGCCAGCAGTTTACTTATAGCGGGGGGGCAAGGCGGGGAGCTGTTTTTT.

This clonotype was counted a few times. The chain has TRBV12-3 or TRBV12-4 and TRBJ1-5; D not resolved. The V and J ends lost 0 bases and 3 bases respectively, with 9 bases between them. The CDR3 is made up of 15 amino acids. CDR3 sequence: CASSLAAAFNQPQHF. CDR3 nucleotide sequence: TGTGCCAGCAGTTTAGCGGCTGCCTTCAATCAGCCCCAGCATTTT.

The chain joins TRBV7-2 to TRBJ2-7; 9 bases match TRBD2. The CDR3 covers 14 residues. From germline, CDR1 is SGHTA and CDR2 FQGNSA. V trimming: 3 bases; J trimming: 6 bases; junction bases outside the gene matches: 6. CDR3 in DNA: TGTGCCAGCAGCTTGCGGGGGGGACCCGGCGAGCAGTACGTC. Translated: CASSLRGGPGEQYV.

The chain combines TRBV7-3 with TRBJ2-3, with 7 bases lining up with TRBD2. The J segment lost 6 bases and the V segment lost 1 base, leaving 10 bases of the junction unmatched. CDR1 and CDR2 from the germline V gene are SGHTA and FQGTGA. CDR3 length equals 16 residues. CDR3 coding DNA: TGTGCCAGCAGCTTAAGGTCGGCTAGCGGAGGGGATACGCAGTATTTT. Its translation: CASSLRSASGGDTQYF.

The chain links TRBV19 to TRBJ1-1; D unresolved. The CDR3 is made up of 13 amino acids. Germline V gives CDR1 LNHDA, CDR2 SQIVND (reference sequence). Deletions cut 5 bases from V and 10 bases from J, with 17 bases between. The CDR3 loop is CASSGGRGLGAFF. CDR3 sequence (DNA): TGTGCCAGTAGTGGAGGGCGAGGGTTAGGAGCTTTCTTT.

The CDR3 spells CASSSVGAGNTEAFF. DNA for the CDR3: TGTGCCAGCAGCTCGGTGGGGGCAGGGAACACTGAAGCTTTCTTT. The chain is built from TRBV7-9 and TRBJ1-1, with D possibly TRBD1 on 6 matching bases. The CDR3 is 15 amino acids. The V gene's germline CDR1 is SEHNR and CDR2 FQNEAQ (reference sequence). Trimming took 4 bases from V and 1 from J, leaving 13 bases between them.

The CDR3 spells CASSYRGGINQPQHF. The CDR3 coding sequence is TGTGCCAGCAGTTACCGTGGGGGAATCAATCAGCCCCAGCATTTT. The chain uses TRBV6-6 and TRBJ1-5; tentatively, D is TRBD1 (5 bases). The CDR3 spans 15 residues. The ends were cut back, 2 bases at V and 3 bases at J, with 11 bases in the middle. Germline V gene lookup returns CDR1 MNHNY and CDR2 SVGAGI (reference sequence).

V and J are TRBV7-9 and TRBJ2-1; D is perhaps TRBD2 (5 bases). The CDR3 loop spans 12 amino acids. V shed 5 bases and J shed 8 bases, with 10 bases lying between them. The germline CDR1 and CDR2 sequences are SEHNR and FQNEAQ (reference sequence). In DNA form, the CDR3 reads TGTGCCAGCAGCCCAGAGGGCGATGAGCAGTTCTTC. Translating it yields CASSPEGDEQFF.

J is TRBJ1-5 and V is TRBV6-2 or TRBV6-3, with a tentative D call TRBD1 (5 bases). V was shortened by 2 bases and J by 9 bases, with 14 bases between the two germline ends. From germline, CDR1 is MNHEY and CDR2 SVGEGT. This CDR3 contains 14 residues. The CDR3 DNA is TGTGCCAGCAGTTACAACGAGGGGTGGCTGCCCCAGCATTTT. Translation gives CASSYNEGWLPQHF.

Notes on this clonotype: One junction end disagrees with the germline gene, perhaps due to a read error. This chain uses TRBV12-5 with TRBJ1-2; perhaps TRBD1 as D (6 bases). CDR3 length equals 12 residues. Per the germline V gene, CDR1 is LGHNT and CDR2 is FRNRAP. The CDR3 spells CASGLDHDRLAF. DNA of the CDR3: TGTGCTAGTGGTTTGGACCATGACAGGTTAGCCTTC.

This clonotype was observed a handful of times. CDR3 sequence reads: CASSRNYPGSYNEQFF. CDR3 sequence (DNA): TGTGCCAGCAGTCGCAATTACCCCGGTTCCTACAATGAGCAGTTCTTC. The J gene is TRBJ2-1, the V gene TRBV7-9; no reliable D call. V was shortened by 6 bases and J by 1 base, with 16 bases between the two germline ends. The CDR3 loop spans 16 amino acids. Per the germline V gene, CDR1 is SEHNR and CDR2 is FQNEAQ (reference sequence).

This clonotype has more than one count but fewer than ten. V is TRBV5-8 and J is TRBJ2-7, with a possible D match to TRBD1 (6 bases). With 1 base removed from V and 4 bases from J, the gap between germline ends came to 12 bases. CDR1 SGHTS and CDR2 YDEGEE come from the germline V gene. The CDR3 consists of 14 residues. The CDR3 sequence: CASSLLPGEYEQYV. The CDR3 DNA reads as TGTGCCAGCAGCTTGTTGCCAGGGGAATACGAGCAGTACGTC.

The gene calls are TRBV20-1 and TRBJ2-7, with 10 bases matching TRBD2. Trimming took 0 bases from V and 1 from J; bases not matched to a gene: 3. This CDR3 is 15 amino acids long. Germline V gene data show CDR1 as DFQATT and CDR2 as SNEGSKA (reference sequence). The CDR3 DNA reads as TGCAGTGCTAGAGACCTAGCGGGGGCTTCCTACGAGCAGTACTTC. This encodes CSARDLAGASYEQYF.

V and J are TRBV29-1 and TRBJ2-5, with unresolved D. There are 14 residues in the CDR3. The V gene lost 0 bases and the J gene lost 1 base, with 9 bases spanning the gap. The germline CDR1 and CDR2 sequences are SQVTM and ANQGSEA. DNA for the CDR3: TGCAGCGTTGAAGACGACTCGGTCCAAGAGACCCAGTACTTC. Translation: CSVEDDSVQETQYF.